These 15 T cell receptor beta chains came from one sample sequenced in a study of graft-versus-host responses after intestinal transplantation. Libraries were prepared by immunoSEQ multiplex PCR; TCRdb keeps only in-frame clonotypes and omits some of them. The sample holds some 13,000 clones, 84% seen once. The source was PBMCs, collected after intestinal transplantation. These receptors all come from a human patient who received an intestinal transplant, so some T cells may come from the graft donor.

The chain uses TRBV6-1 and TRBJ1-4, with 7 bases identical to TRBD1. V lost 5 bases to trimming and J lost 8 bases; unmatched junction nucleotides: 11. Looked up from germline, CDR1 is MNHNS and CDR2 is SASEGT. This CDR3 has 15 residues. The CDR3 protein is CASSRERQGEEKLFF. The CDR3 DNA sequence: TGTGCCAGCAGTCGAGAAAGACAGGGTGAGGAAAAACTGTTTTTT.

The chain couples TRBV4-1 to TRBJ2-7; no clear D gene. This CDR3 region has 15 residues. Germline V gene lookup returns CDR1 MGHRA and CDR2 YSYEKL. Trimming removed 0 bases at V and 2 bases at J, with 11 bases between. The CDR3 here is CASSQDPKGTYEQYF. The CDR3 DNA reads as TGCGCCAGCAGCCAAGATCCAAAAGGGACCTACGAGCAGTACTTC.

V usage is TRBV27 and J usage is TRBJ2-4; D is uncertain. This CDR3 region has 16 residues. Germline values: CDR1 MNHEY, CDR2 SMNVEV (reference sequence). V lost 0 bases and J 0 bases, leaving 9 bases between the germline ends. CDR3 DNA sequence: TGTGCCAGCAGTTTATCGGTGCGGTTAGCCAAAAACATTCAGTACTTC. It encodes CASSLSVRLAKNIQYF.

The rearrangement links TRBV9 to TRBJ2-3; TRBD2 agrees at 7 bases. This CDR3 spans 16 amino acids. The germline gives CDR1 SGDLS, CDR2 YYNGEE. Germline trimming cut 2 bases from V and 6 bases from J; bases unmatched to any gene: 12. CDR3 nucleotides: TGTGCCAGCAGCGTGGACTCTAGCGGAGGAGGGGATACGCAGTATTTT. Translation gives CASSVDSSGGGDTQYF.

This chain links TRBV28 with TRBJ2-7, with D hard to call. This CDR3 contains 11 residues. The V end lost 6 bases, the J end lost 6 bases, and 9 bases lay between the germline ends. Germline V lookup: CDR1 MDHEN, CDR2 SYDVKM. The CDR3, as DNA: TGTGCCAGCAGCTTGTGGGGCGAGCAGTACTTC. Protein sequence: CASSLWGEQYF.

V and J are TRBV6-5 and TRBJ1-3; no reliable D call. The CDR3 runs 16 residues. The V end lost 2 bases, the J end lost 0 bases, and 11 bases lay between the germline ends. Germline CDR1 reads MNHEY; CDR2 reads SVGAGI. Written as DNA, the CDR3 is TGTGCCAGCAGTTACGACGCCGGATTCTCTGGAAACACCATATATTTT. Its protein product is CASSYDAGFSGNTIYF.

CDR3 sequence reads: CAITGGGLAGDSTDTQYF. The CDR3 DNA is TGTGCCATCACAGGTGGGGGACTAGCGGGGGATAGCACAGATACGCAGTATTTT. The chain couples TRBV10-3 to TRBJ2-3, with TRBD2 identical over 14 bases. This CDR3 spans 18 amino acids. V lost 7 bases to trimming and J lost 0 bases; unmatched junction nucleotides: 9. In germline, CDR1 is ENHRY, CDR2 SYGVKD.

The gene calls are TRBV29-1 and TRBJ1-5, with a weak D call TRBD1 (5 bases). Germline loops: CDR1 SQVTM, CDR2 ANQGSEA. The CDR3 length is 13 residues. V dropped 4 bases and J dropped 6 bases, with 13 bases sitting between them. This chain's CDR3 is CSVAGSNFQPQHF. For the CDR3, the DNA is TGCAGCGTTGCAGGGTCTAACTTTCAGCCCCAGCATTTT.

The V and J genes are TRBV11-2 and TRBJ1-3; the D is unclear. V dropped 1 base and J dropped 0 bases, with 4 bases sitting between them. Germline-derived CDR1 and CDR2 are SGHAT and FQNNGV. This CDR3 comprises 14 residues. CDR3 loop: CASSLGGSGNTIYF. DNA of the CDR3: TGTGCCAGCAGCTTAGGGGGCTCTGGAAACACCATATATTTT.

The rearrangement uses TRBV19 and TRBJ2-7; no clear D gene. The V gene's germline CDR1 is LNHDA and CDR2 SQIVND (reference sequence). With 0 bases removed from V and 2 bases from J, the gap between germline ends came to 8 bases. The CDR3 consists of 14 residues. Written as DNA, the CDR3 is TGTGCCAGTAGTATAGATCAAGGGCCCTACGAGCAGTACTTC. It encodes CASSIDQGPYEQYF.

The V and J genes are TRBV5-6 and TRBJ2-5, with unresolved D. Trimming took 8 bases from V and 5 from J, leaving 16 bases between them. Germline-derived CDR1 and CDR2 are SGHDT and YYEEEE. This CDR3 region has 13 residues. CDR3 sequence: CASLTGSQETQYF. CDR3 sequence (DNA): TGTGCCAGTTTAACCGGGTCACAGGAGACCCAGTACTTC.

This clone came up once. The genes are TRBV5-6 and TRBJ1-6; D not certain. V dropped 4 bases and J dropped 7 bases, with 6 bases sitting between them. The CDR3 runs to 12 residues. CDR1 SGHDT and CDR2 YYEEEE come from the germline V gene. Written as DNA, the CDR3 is TGTGCCAGCAGCCCCGGGAATTCACCCCTCCACTTT. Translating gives CASSPGNSPLHF.

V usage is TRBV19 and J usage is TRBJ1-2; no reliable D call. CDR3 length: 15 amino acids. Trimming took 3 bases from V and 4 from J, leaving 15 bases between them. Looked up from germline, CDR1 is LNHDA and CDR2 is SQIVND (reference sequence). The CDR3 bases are TGTGCCAGTAGTATCAGTGGTGTGGGCAGCTATGGCTACACCTTC. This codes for CASSISGVGSYGYTF.

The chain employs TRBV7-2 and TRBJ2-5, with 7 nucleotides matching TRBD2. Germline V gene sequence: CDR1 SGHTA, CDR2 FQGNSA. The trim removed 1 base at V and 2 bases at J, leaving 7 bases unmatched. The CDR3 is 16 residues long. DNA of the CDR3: TGTGCCAGCAGCTTAGGTGCTAGCGGAACTCAAGAGACCCAGTACTTC. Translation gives CASSLGASGTQETQYF.

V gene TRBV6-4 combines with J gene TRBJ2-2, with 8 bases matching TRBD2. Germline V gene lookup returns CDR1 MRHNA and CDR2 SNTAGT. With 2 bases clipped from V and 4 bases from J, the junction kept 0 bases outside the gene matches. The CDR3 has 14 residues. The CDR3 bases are TGTGCCAGCAGTGACGGGACTAGCACCGGGGAGCTGTTTTTT. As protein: CASSDGTSTGELFF.